This T cell receptor (beta chain) was sequenced for a study of identical twins (TCRdb year 2016). The study in broad terms: To test whether fetal clonotypes persist, the study used deep sequencing on TCR alpha and beta repertoires from monozygotic twins, unrelated adults of various ages, and cord blood. To rule out contamination, replicate twin experiments were performed at different times with different library preparation protocols. Overall results and qualifications from the work: Because the same donors could not be followed over many years, the conclusions depended on cross-sectional statistical analysis. In beta out-of-frame sequences, excess twin sharing was weaker, because having fewer shared sequences lowered the signal-to-noise ratio. Zero-insertion analyses could be partly confounded by invariant T cells such as MAIT and iNKT, although diverse VJ usage argued against such confounding for most clonotypes. Abundant cord blood beta clonotypes carried fewer insertions; young adult naive repertoires showed a weaker similar trend, while memory repertoires showed none. Out-of-frame TCR alpha sequences shared between twins showed an excess of low generation-probability sequences compared with coincidental sharing between unrelated individuals. Out-of-frame TCR alpha sharing in monozygotic twins was systematically underestimated by recombination models, whereas sharing between unrelated individuals was in agreement with the recombination models.

Library preparation employed 5' RACE. The run used an Illumina HiSeq 2000. Template switching introduced a universal primer binding site; the final cDNA contained a unique molecular identifier, enabling accurate counting of TCR cDNA molecules. Specific primers in the conserved constant-segment region were used to synthesize first-strand cDNA for TCR alpha and beta chains. To control for contamination, every cDNA library was double barcoded, receiving both a SMART-Mk sample barcode and Illumina barcodes. TruSeq adapter sequences along with Illumina sample barcodes were introduced in two successive PCR steps. The TCR alpha and beta cDNA libraries were sequenced on the Illumina HiSeq platform using custom primers. The study's processing was this. Raw reads were processed with MiGEC to extract unique molecular identifiers, and MiXCR was used to determine CDR3 positions. For each individual, recombination models were inferred using an EM algorithm with the repgenHMM and IGoR tools. The tcR package in R was used for shared clonotype analysis, with sharing normalized by the product of cloneset sizes. To study raw recombination without the effects of thymic and clonal selection, out-of-frame nonproductive sequences were analyzed. TCRdb redid the processing of the public reads, applying fastp at Q25 and MiXCR, and retained in-frame beta chains. Each entry merges the rows of one CDR3 protein and shows their most common DNA and genes. TCRdb, not the authors, supplied the V and J calls. The sample table records fewer than 650,000 distinct CDR3 sequences; roughly 7.1% of these occur just once. About 1.6% of the sample rests with the top ten.

Regarding this clonotype: Its antigen is not yet known. Base qualities are not at hand, and no much larger clone is one base apart.

Every donor in the study was a healthy Caucasian. Three pairs of female monozygotic twins, all aged 18 to 29 years, were included in the twin cohort. RNA for TCR libraries was isolated from peripheral blood mononuclear cells. CDR1 MNHEY and CDR2 SMNVEV are derived from the germline V gene (reference sequence). V loses 2 bases at its end and J loses 4 bases; junction bases beyond the gene matches: 11. The cysteine opens and the phenylalanine closes a CDR3 of 18 amino acids. The entry retains the CDR3 DNA only, 54 bases that are in frame from base 1. These data were also reused for a study on yellow fever vaccine responses in identical twins. Reported in the second study: The authors reported that the T cell response to vaccination in identical twins appeared partly convergent and partly personalized. In identical twins, the study followed T cell clones that responded to the vaccine with precision.

The source of this sequence is a woman aged 18-35 years in good health. The sequenced sample consisted of PBMCs. In this chain, TRBV27 is recombined with TRBJ2-3; 11 bases in the middle match TRBD1. CDR3 reads: CASSLVVSDRGRADTQYF. In nucleotides, the sequence is TGTGCCAGCAGTTTAGTAGTATCGGACAGGGGGCGGGCAGATACGCAGTATTTT.